This is a list of T cell receptor beta chains from one sample in a study of T-cell memory formation after mild COVID-19. TCRdb processed the 5' RACE reads anew with MiXCR; each CDR3 protein has one entry. The sample yields 130,000 to 150,000 distinct CDR3 sequences, over 6% seen once. The sample taken for sequencing was PBMCs or a T cell subset sorted from them (not recorded which). The receptors were gathered from an adult woman who had mild COVID-19 (a few samples of this study predate the infection). Cell type and time point are not known. The CDR3 runs from the conserved cysteine through the conserved F or W. The D gene is left open where the match is weak. Clone size is given for some rows only: seen once, a few or many times, or a class if the clone is expanded.

clone_size	v_call	d_call	j_call	cdr3_nt	cdr3_aa
few	TRBV29-1	TRBD1	TRBJ1-1	TGCAGCGGCGCCGGGACAGGGATGAGGGCTGAAGCTTTCTTT	CSGAGTGMRAEAFF
many	TRBV11-2	TRBD1	TRBJ1-1	TGTGCCAGCAGCCGTGACAGGGTGGACACTGAAGCTTTCTTT	CASSRDRVDTEAFF
.	TRBV6-5	.	TRBJ1-2	TGTGCCAGCAGTTATAATACAGATTTTTATGGCTACACCTTC	CASSYNTDFYGYTF
.	TRBV14	.	TRBJ1-2	TGTGCCAGCAGCCAAGATATAGTCAACTATGGCTACACCTTC	CASSQDIVNYGYTF
many	TRBV12-3/TRBV12-4	.	TRBJ1-2	TGTGCCAGCAGTTTTCGTCAGTATGGCTACACCTTC	CASSFRQYGYTF
many	TRBV12-3/TRBV12-4	.	TRBJ1-3	TGTGCCAGCAGTTTGCACTCTGGAAACACCATATATTTT	CASSLHSGNTIYF
many	TRBV24-1	TRBD1	TRBJ2-2	TGTGCCACCGGACAGGGCGGGACCGGGGAGCTGTTTTTT	CATGQGGTGELFF
many	TRBV5-1	.	TRBJ2-1	TGCGCCAGCAGCTATGGGGTCTATGAGCAGTTCTTC	CASSYGVYEQFF
few	TRBV12-3/TRBV12-4	TRBD1	TRBJ1-2	TGTGCCAGCACCCAAGGGGCAGGGGGAAACTATGGCTACACCTTC	CASTQGAGGNYGYTF
.	TRBV7-2	TRBD1	TRBJ2-7	TGTGCCAGCCGTCCCAGGGGGTCGGGGTTGGACGAGCAGTACTTC	CASRPRGSGLDEQYF
many	TRBV5-1	.	TRBJ2-3	TGCGCCAGCAGCCCCCGGGACTTCAACACAGATACGCAGTATTTT	CASSPRDFNTDTQYF
.	TRBV24-1	.	TRBJ2-5	TGTGCCACCTCATTGGCCGGCGACCAAGAGACCCAGTACTTC	CATSLAGDQETQYF
many	TRBV19	.	TRBJ1-1	TGTGCCTCCAAGGTGGAGTTGGACACTGAAGCTTTCTTT	CASKVELDTEAFF
few	TRBV4-1	TRBD1	TRBJ1-1	TGCGCCAGCAGCCGATATGGTGGGACAGACAATGAAGCTTTCTTT	CASSRYGGTDNEAFF
few	TRBV12-3/TRBV12-4	.	TRBJ2-1	TGTGCCAGCAGTTTAAGGCAGGGCTCCTACAATGAGCAGTTCTTC	CASSLRQGSYNEQFF
few	TRBV20-1	TRBD2	TRBJ2-1	TGCAGTGCTAGAATACGGCGGGAGAGCTCCTACAATGAGCAGTTCTTC	CSARIRRESSYNEQFF
.	TRBV29-1	.	TRBJ2-3	TGCAGCGTTCCCCGGCACGGGCCAGATACGCAGTATTTT	CSVPRHGPDTQYF
few	TRBV5-5	TRBD1	TRBJ1-5	TGTGCCAGCAGCTCCTGGACAGGGGGCAATCAGCCCCAGCATTTT	CASSSWTGGNQPQHF
.	TRBV5-5	TRBD1	TRBJ1-2	TGTGCCACCGGCTCTCCCGACAGGGTGGGCTACACCTTC	CATGSPDRVGYTF
few	TRBV10-3	TRBD1	TRBJ1-1	TGTGCCATCAGTGTACAGGGGGGTGCTGAAGCTTTCTTT	CAISVQGGAEAFF
.	TRBV7-2	.	TRBJ2-3	TGTGCCAGCAGCTCCGGGGGCGGGAGTCAGGGCACAGATACGCAGTATTTT	CASSSGGGSQGTDTQYF
many	TRBV20-1	TRBD2	TRBJ2-3	TGCAGTGCCCGAGGACTAGCGGGAGGGCGGATTGGTGGGGATACGCAGTATTTT	CSARGLAGGRIGGDTQYF
.	TRBV4-1	TRBD1	TRBJ1-1	TGCGCCAGCAGCCCGGCTGACAGGGACCACACTGAAGCTTTCTTT	CASSPADRDHTEAFF
many	TRBV7-2	.	TRBJ1-1	TGTGCCAGCAGCCAGCAAGCTACTAAAGCTTTCTTT	CASSQQATKAFF
many	TRBV6-5	.	TRBJ1-2	TGTGCCAGCAGCCCTCGATCAGGCTATGGCTACACCTTC	CASSPRSGYGYTF
few	TRBV20-1	.	TRBJ1-2	TGCAGTGCTAGTATCTCCGGACAGCAGAGGTCTTATGGCTACACCTTC	CSASISGQQRSYGYTF
.	TRBV3-1	.	TRBJ1-2	TGTGCCAGCAGCCACCGGGGGCTACGGGGGCACGGCTACACCTTC	CASSHRGLRGHGYTF
many	TRBV5-1	TRBD2	TRBJ2-7	TGCGCCAGCACAATAGCGGGGGGCTCCGAGCAGTACTTC	CASTIAGGSEQYF
.	TRBV6-2/TRBV6-3	TRBD1	TRBJ1-2	TGTGCCAGCAGACGGCAGGGACAGGGGAAAGATGGCTACACCTTC	CASRRQGQGKDGYTF
.	TRBV6-5	TRBD1	TRBJ2-2	TGTGCCAGCAGTTTATGGACAGGGGCCGGGGAGCTGTTTTTT	CASSLWTGAGELFF
many	TRBV20-1	.	TRBJ1-3	TGCAGTGCTAGACCTCAGGGGTTCTCTGGAAACACCATATATTTT	CSARPQGFSGNTIYF
few	TRBV5-6	.	TRBJ1-6	TGTGCCAGCAGCTTGGATACCAGGATGGGACCCCTCCACTTT	CASSLDTRMGPLHF
.	TRBV20-1	TRBD2	TRBJ2-6	TGCAGTGCTAGGCTAGCGGGAGTGTCCAGTGGGGCCAACGTCCTGACTTTC	CSARLAGVSSGANVLTF
many	TRBV5-1	.	TRBJ2-7	TGCGCCAGCAGCTTAGGTCCAGGGGGGACCTACGAGCAGTACTTC	CASSLGPGGTYEQYF
many	TRBV5-5	TRBD1	TRBJ2-3	TGTGCCAGCAGCTTACAGGGGTTTGGGACAGATACGCAGTATTTT	CASSLQGFGTDTQYF
many	TRBV7-2	.	TRBJ1-3	TGTGCCAGCAGCATGGACGGAAACTCTGGAAACACCATATATTTT	CASSMDGNSGNTIYF
few	TRBV12-3/TRBV12-4	.	TRBJ1-1	TGTGCCAGCAGTTTACGGCAGCAGAACACTGAAGCTTTCTTT	CASSLRQQNTEAFF
.	TRBV7-2	TRBD1	TRBJ1-4	TGTGCCAGCAGCTTACGCGGGACAGGGAATGAAAAACTGTTTTTT	CASSLRGTGNEKLFF
few	TRBV7-3	.	TRBJ1-1	TGTGCCAGCAGCCCCCGCAGGGGCGGCACTGAAGCTTTCTTT	CASSPRRGGTEAFF
many	TRBV6-5	TRBD2	TRBJ2-1	TGTGCCAGCAGTTACTCGATGGGACTAGCGCGATACAATGAGCAGTTCTTC	CASSYSMGLARYNEQFF
few	TRBV4-2	TRBD1	TRBJ1-1	TGTGCCAGCAGCAGCCGGACAGGGAACACTGAAGCTTTCTTT	CASSSRTGNTEAFF
many	TRBV18	.	TRBJ1-4	TGTGCCAGCTCATTATTCGGGAGTGAAAAACTGTTTTTT	CASSLFGSEKLFF
.	TRBV25-1	.	TRBJ1-2	TGTGCCAGCAGTGATCCTTTGGGAGGAAACTATGGCTACACCTTC	CASSDPLGGNYGYTF
.	TRBV20-1	.	TRBJ2-1	TGCAGTGCTAGCAGGACTGTATACAATGAGCAGTTCTTC	CSASRTVYNEQFF
many	TRBV11-2	.	TRBJ2-3	TGTGCCAGCAGCTTAGATTGGGACGGGGATACGCAGTATTTT	CASSLDWDGDTQYF
.	TRBV4-1	.	TRBJ1-1	TGCGCCAGCAGCCAAGAATCAGGGGTTCGCGGAACTGAAGCTTTCTTT	CASSQESGVRGTEAFF
many	TRBV6-6	TRBD2	TRBJ2-1	TGTGCTTCGTTGGGCCCTAGCGGGAGCGTCAATGAGCAGTTCTTC	CASLGPSGSVNEQFF
many	TRBV5-1	TRBD2	TRBJ2-7	TGCGCCAGCAGCACGACTAGCGGGGGTCTCGAGCAGTACTTC	CASSTTSGGLEQYF
many	TRBV11-2	.	TRBJ2-2	TGTGCCAGCAGCCCGCAATTAGCCGGAGCCGGGGAGCTGTTTTTT	CASSPQLAGAGELFF